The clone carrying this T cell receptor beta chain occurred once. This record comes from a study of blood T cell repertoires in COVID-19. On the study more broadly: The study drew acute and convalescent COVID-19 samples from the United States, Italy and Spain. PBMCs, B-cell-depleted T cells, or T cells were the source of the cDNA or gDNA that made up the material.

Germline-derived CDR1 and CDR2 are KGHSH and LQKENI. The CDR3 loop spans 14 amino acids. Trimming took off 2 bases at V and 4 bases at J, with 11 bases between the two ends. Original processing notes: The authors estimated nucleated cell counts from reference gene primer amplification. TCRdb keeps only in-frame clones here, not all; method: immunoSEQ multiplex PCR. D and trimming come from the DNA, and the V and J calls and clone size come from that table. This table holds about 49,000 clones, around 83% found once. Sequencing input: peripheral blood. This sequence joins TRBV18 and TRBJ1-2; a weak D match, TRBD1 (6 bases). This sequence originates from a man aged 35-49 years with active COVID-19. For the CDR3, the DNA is TGTGCCAGCTCACCAACACAGGGAGTCTATGGCTACACCTTC. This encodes CASSPTQGVYGYTF.